This TCR beta chain was sequenced in a study of blood T cell repertoires in COVID-19. V dropped 4 bases and J dropped 0 bases, with 19 bases sitting between them. Germline V gene lookup returns CDR1 MNHEY and CDR2 SMNVEV (reference sequence). This CDR3 has 19 residues. TCRdb's copy holds only in-frame clones and misses some; the assay was immunoSEQ multiplex PCR. The data hold about 130,000 clones, with over 75% observed a single time. The material sequenced was peripheral blood. The chain recombines TRBV27 with TRBJ1-6, with D possibly matching TRBD1 (5 bases). This TCR came from a man between 25 and 39 years old with COVID-19, enrolled during active disease. The CDR3 sequence: CASSSKGPRLSSYNSPLHF. For the CDR3, the DNA is TGTGCCAGCAGTTCAAAGGGGCCCCGATTAAGCTCCTATAATTCACCCCTCCACTTT.